Sequencing of this T cell receptor (beta chain) was carried out in a study of Graves' ophthalmopathy and Graves' hyperthyroidism. Other autoimmune diseases, uncontrolled infections, pregnancy or lactation excluded patients from enrollment. Clinical symptoms and serum thyroxine were used for diagnosis; TRAb, thyroid ultrasound and orbital computed tomography were also relied on. Amplification from RNA transcripts yielded the TCR beta CDR3 regions. First-round RT-PCR used HTBI primers; second-round multiplex PCR followed. From the multiplex PCR reads, TCRdb called clonotypes with MiXCR, one entry per CDR3 protein. The table lists approximately 700,000 distinct CDR3 sequences, over 40% of them singletons. This clonotype has just one count. CDR1 is SNHLY, CDR2 FYNNEI, per germline. V was shortened by 6 bases and J by 6 bases, with 14 bases between the two germline ends. This CDR3 is built from 14 residues.

The clonotype was recovered from an adult man with Graves' ophthalmopathy. The chain has TRBV2 and TRBJ1-4, with a weak D call TRBD1 (6 bases). The sequencing input was peripheral blood. The CDR3 bases are TGTGCCAGCAGCCTCGGGGGGGGCGATGAAAAACTGTTTTTT. Protein sequence: CASSLGGGDEKLFF.